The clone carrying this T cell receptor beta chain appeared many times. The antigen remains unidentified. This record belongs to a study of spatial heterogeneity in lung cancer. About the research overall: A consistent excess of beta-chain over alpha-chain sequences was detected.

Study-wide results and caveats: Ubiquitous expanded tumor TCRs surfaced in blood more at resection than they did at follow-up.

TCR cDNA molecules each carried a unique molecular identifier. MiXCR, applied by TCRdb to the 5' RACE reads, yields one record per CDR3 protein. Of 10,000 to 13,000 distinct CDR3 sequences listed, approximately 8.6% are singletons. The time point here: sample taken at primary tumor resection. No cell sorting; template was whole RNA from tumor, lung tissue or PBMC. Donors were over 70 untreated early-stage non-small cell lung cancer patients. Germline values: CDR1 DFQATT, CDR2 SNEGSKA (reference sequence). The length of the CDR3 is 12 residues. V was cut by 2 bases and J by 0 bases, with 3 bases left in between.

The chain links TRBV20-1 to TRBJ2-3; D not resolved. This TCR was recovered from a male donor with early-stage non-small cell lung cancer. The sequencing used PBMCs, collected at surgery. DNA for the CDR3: TGCAGTGCTAGAATTAGCACAGATACGCAGTATTTT. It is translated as CSARISTDTQYF.